Listed below are T cell receptor beta chains from one sample, sequenced in a study of shared clonotypes between healthy human individuals. This table comes from immunoSEQ multiplex PCR, and its TCRdb copy is limited to in-frame clones, with some not included. The repertoire includes approximately 740,000 clones, 85% to 95% of them detected once, and 24% sits in the top ten. Sequenced: naive CD8+ T cells sorted from blood. These receptors all stem from a man aged 25-45 years in good health. CDR3s include the opening cysteine and the closing phenylalanine or tryptophan. Each record gives: clone size, J gene, V gene, D gene, CDR3 DNA, CDR3 protein. A D gene is named only where the DNA matches it firmly. Expanded clones are given a class, and other clones once, few, many or no size at all.

-	TRBJ1-5	TRBV10-3	-	TGTGCCATCAGTGAATGGTCATCCGAGGGGGGGAGCAATCAGCCCCAGCATTTT	CAISEWSSEGGSNQPQHF
-	TRBJ2-4	TRBV7-9	-	TGTGCCAGCAGCTTAGCGGTGGGAGCGGGTAAAAACATTCAGTACTTC	CASSLAVGAGKNIQYF
-	TRBJ1-4	TRBV25-1	-	TGTGCCAGCAGTGAACTTCTCGGGGCGAATGAAAAACTGTTTTTT	CASSELLGANEKLFF
-	TRBJ2-7	TRBV6-5	-	TGTGCCAGCAATACAGGGAAAAATAACGAGCAGTACTTC	CASNTGKNNEQYF
-	TRBJ1-1	TRBV29-1	-	TGCAGCGTTGATGGGGGGGCGGTGATGAACACTGAAGCTTTCTTT	CSVDGGAVMNTEAFF
-	TRBJ2-1	TRBV20-1	-	TGCAGTGCTGCAACTCATGAGCAGTTCTTC	CSAATHEQFF
many	TRBJ1-5	TRBV28	-	TGTGCCAGCAGTTTTAGGGGCAATAGCAATCAGCCCCAGCATTTT	CASSFRGNSNQPQHF
-	TRBJ2-5	TRBV5-4	TRBD1	TGTGCCAGCAGCCAAACCCTTACCGGGACAGCCCAAGAGACCCAGTACTTC	CASSQTLTGTAQETQYF
-	TRBJ2-5	TRBV5-6	TRBD1	TGTGCCAGCAGCCCCGGGACAGACGGCCAAGAGACCCAGTACTTC	CASSPGTDGQETQYF
-	TRBJ2-1	TRBV27	TRBD2	TGTGCCAGCAGTACACCAGCGGGAGGGCCCCTCGGTGAGCAGTTCTTC	CASSTPAGGPLGEQFF
-	TRBJ1-1	TRBV7-8	-	TGTGCCAGCACCCCTTGGGAGGGGACTGAAGCTTTCTTT	CASTPWEGTEAFF
-	TRBJ1-5	TRBV15	TRBD1	TGTGCCACCAGCAGGACCCGGGACAGTAGCAATCAGCCCCAGCATTTT	CATSRTRDSSNQPQHF
-	TRBJ1-1	TRBV7-9	-	TGTGCCAGCAGCTTCCCGGATAGGACAACTGAAGCTTTCTTT	CASSFPDRTTEAFF
once	TRBJ2-1	TRBV9	-	TGTGCCAGCAGCGTAGGGGAACTGGACAATGGGCAGTTCTTC	CASSVGELDNGQFF
-	TRBJ2-2	TRBV7-6	TRBD2	TGTGCCAGCAGCTTAGCGCGGGAGGCGTATACCGGGGAGCTGTTTTTT	CASSLAREAYTGELFF
-	TRBJ2-2	TRBV16	TRBD2	TGTGCCAGCAGCCAATGGCGGGAGACCGGGGAGCTGTTTTTT	CASSQWRETGELFF
-	TRBJ1-2	TRBV6-6	-	TGTGCCAGCAGCAGCAGGGACGGGATCTATGGCTACACCTTC	CASSSRDGIYGYTF
-	TRBJ2-5	TRBV29-1	TRBD2	TGCAGCGTTCCCCCTTGGGGTGGGACTAGCGGGGCTGAGAGCCAAGAGACCCAGTACTTC	CSVPPWGGTSGAESQETQYF
once	TRBJ2-1	TRBV7-3	-	TGTGCCAGCAGCTTCGGTCCCCAACGTGAGCAGTTCTTC	CASSFGPQREQFF
once	TRBJ1-1	TRBV4-2	-	TGTGCCAGCAGCCAGACAGACGGAAACACTGAAGCTTTCTTT	CASSQTDGNTEAFF
-	TRBJ1-1	TRBV6-1	TRBD1	TGTGCCAGCAGTGAAGGGACAGGCACCATGAACACTGAAGCTTTCTTT	CASSEGTGTMNTEAFF
-	TRBJ2-7	TRBV28	TRBD2	TGTGCCAGCAGTTTAGGCAGGGCCGGGGCGGGAGGTGTCGTCTACGAGCAGTACTTC	CASSLGRAGAGGVVYEQYF
-	TRBJ2-5	TRBV7-9	-	TGTGCCAGCAGCTTAGATGGACGAGAAGAGACCCAGTACTTC	CASSLDGREETQYF
once	TRBJ2-7	TRBV2	TRBD1	TGTGCCAGCAGTGAAGCGGGGGGACAGGCCTCCTACGAGCAGTACTTC	CASSEAGGQASYEQYF
-	TRBJ2-7	TRBV28	TRBD1	TGTGCCAGCAGTTCGGGACAGGGTAGCAACGAGCAGTACTTC	CASSSGQGSNEQYF
-	TRBJ1-2	TRBV30	-	TGTGCCTGGAGTGAGACGGTGATCTATGGCTACACCTTC	CAWSETVIYGYTF
-	TRBJ1-1	TRBV6-5	-	TGTGCCAGCAGTTACAGTCTAGGGGTGAACACTGAAGCTTTCTTT	CASSYSLGVNTEAFF
-	TRBJ1-3	TRBV29-1	-	TGCAGCGCCGAAGGGGACAACTCTGGAAACACCATATATTTT	CSAEGDNSGNTIYF
-	TRBJ2-2	TRBV15	-	TGTGCCACCAGCAGAGCCAGGACAGAGAACACCGGGGAGCTGTTTTTT	CATSRARTENTGELFF
-	TRBJ2-3	TRBV18	-	TGTGCCAGCTCACCATGGACTGTTCCGGCGGCAGATACGCAGTATTTT	CASSPWTVPAADTQYF
-	TRBJ2-7	TRBV7-7	-	TGTGCTAGCAGCTCTCCCCCCCGGGGTGAGCAGTACTTC	CASSSPPRGEQYF
-	TRBJ2-7	TRBV5-3	-	TGTGCCAGAAGCTTGGGTATTCAGGATCCGTACGAGCAGTACTTC	CARSLGIQDPYEQYF
-	TRBJ2-1	TRBV19	TRBD2	TGTGCCAGTAGTTCCCAGCGGGAGTCCTACAATGAGCAGTTCTTC	CASSSQRESYNEQFF
-	TRBJ1-5	TRBV18	TRBD1	TGTGCCAGCTCACCACTTGGACAGGGATCCAATCAGCCCCAGCATTTT	CASSPLGQGSNQPQHF
-	TRBJ2-2	TRBV4-3	TRBD1	TGCGCCAGCAGCCAAAGTCTACAGGGGATCACCGGGGAGCTGTTTTTT	CASSQSLQGITGELFF
once	TRBJ2-5	TRBV20-1	-	TGCAGTGCTAGAGATTGGGAGACCCAGTACTTC	CSARDWETQYF
-	TRBJ2-1	TRBV7-2	TRBD2	TGTGCCAGCAGCTTAGACCCCCGATTGACTAGCGGGATGTACAATGAGCAGTTCTTC	CASSLDPRLTSGMYNEQFF
-	TRBJ1-2	TRBV5-1	-	TGCGCCAGCAGCTTTGGGGATTCCGACTATGGCTACACCTTC	CASSFGDSDYGYTF
-	TRBJ2-7	TRBV9	-	TGTGCCAGCAGCGTAGACCAGAGGGCGTCCTACGAGCAGTACTTC	CASSVDQRASYEQYF
-	TRBJ2-2	TRBV29-1	-	TGCAGCGTTGAACCCCGGAGGACACGGGAGCTGTTTTTT	CSVEPRRTRELFF
-	TRBJ2-7	TRBV19	-	TGTGCCAGTAGTGGGGGGCTGGGCAACGAGCAGTACTTC	CASSGGLGNEQYF
-	TRBJ2-5	TRBV7-9	-	TGTGCCAGCAGCCCACGGATGAGGCTAGCGAGCCAAGAGACCCAGTACTTC	CASSPRMRLASQETQYF
-	TRBJ1-4	TRBV5-4	-	TGTGCCAGCAGCTTAAGGGGAAGTAATGAAAAACTGTTTTTT	CASSLRGSNEKLFF
-	TRBJ1-1	TRBV15	TRBD1	TGTGCCACCAGCAGGGACAGGGGGATGAACACTGAAGCTTTCTTT	CATSRDRGMNTEAFF
-	TRBJ2-1	TRBV29-1	-	TGCAGCGTTCTCCGGCCAGCGGACAATGAGCAGTTCTTC	CSVLRPADNEQFF
-	TRBJ2-3	TRBV9	TRBD2	TGTGCCAGCAGCGGCCGAGCGGGAGAAGTCGCGGTTTTTGTGAAAGATACGCAGTATTTT	CASSGRAGEVAVFVKDTQYF
-	TRBJ1-5	TRBV4-1	TRBD1	TGCGCCAGCAGCTTGGGACAGGGGGGATCTCAGCCCCAGCATTTT	CASSLGQGGSQPQHF
once	TRBJ2-7	TRBV7-9	TRBD2	TGTGCCAGCGGCCATCCGGGACTAGCGTACGAGCAGTACTTC	CASGHPGLAYEQYF
-	TRBJ2-2	TRBV4-3	-	TGCGCCAGCAGCCAAGATTGGGGATCCAGGTACACCGGGGAGCTGTTTTTT	CASSQDWGSRYTGELFF
-	TRBJ2-5	TRBV7-6	TRBD2	TGTGCCAGCAGCTGGGATAGCGGGCTAGCGGGAGGGAACCAAGAGACCCAGTACTTC	CASSWDSGLAGGNQETQYF
-	TRBJ2-7	TRBV5-5	-	TGTGCCAGCAGCTTGGGATTATCGGCCTACGAGCAGTACTTC	CASSLGLSAYEQYF
-	TRBJ1-2	TRBV9	-	TGTGCCAGCGGAGGCACCCCCGCTATGGGCTACACCTTC	CASGGTPAMGYTF
-	TRBJ2-7	TRBV5-8	TRBD2	TGTGCCAGCAGCCAGGAGACGGGAGGGCCGTACGAGCAGTACTTC	CASSQETGGPYEQYF
-	TRBJ2-3	TRBV27	-	TGTGCCAGCAGCCTATCCCCGGGGAGCACAGATACGCAGTATTTT	CASSLSPGSTDTQYF
few	TRBJ1-5	TRBV28	-	TGTGCCAGCACCGATCCAGGGGCCAGCAATCAGCCCCAGCATTTT	CASTDPGASNQPQHF
-	TRBJ2-1	TRBV15	TRBD2	TGTGCCACCAGCACATTAGCGGGTAATGAGCAGTTCTTC	CATSTLAGNEQFF
-	TRBJ2-1	TRBV5-1	TRBD1	TGCGCCAGCCTAGGGACAGGGGGGAATGAGCAGTTCTTC	CASLGTGGNEQFF